The TCR beta chain under discussion was sequenced for a study of beta chain features in type 1 diabetes. This clone occurred a few times. Its antigen remains unknown. Isolated RNA was reverse transcribed in full, so expressed TCRB transcripts were sequenced. The method was immunoSEQ multiplex PCR; TCRdb's version includes in-frame clones alone and lacks a portion of them. The data contain about 620,000 clones, about a sixth of them singletons. The study's findings and limits: TCRB CDR3 length was moderately but significantly reduced in all four CD4+ subsets of Type 1 diabetes patients. Whether TCRB rearrangement is influenced by HLA type went unresolved here.

Trimming took off 0 bases at V and 8 bases at J, with 8 bases between the two ends. The CDR3 totals 12 residues. CDR1 is SGHNT, CDR2 YYREEE, per germline (reference sequence). This chain joins TRBV5-4 and TRBJ1-1, with no clear D. The specimen sequenced was naive CD4+ T cells from blood. The TCR sequence derives from a man between 18 and 29 years old in good health. This CDR3 reads CASSLGLGEAFF. The CDR3 DNA is TGTGCCAGCAGCTTGGGGTTAGGGGAAGCTTTCTTT.